The clone carrying this TCR beta chain was observed a few times. Antigen unknown. Given a much more abundant clone one base away, this may be a read error. TCRdb fed the multiplex PCR reads into MiXCR, producing one record per CDR3 protein. The table includes over 250,000 distinct CDR3 sequences, 30% to 35% detected once. The data stem from a study of breast tumors, draining lymph nodes, adjacent tissues. Samples came from axillary lymph nodes draining the breast cancer. V was pared by 5 bases and J by 7 bases, with 18 bases between. The CDR3 sequence is 15 residues long. Germline values: CDR1 SGHAT, CDR2 FQNNGV. Whole-study findings and limits: Most tumor T cells seemingly derive from lymph node, then expand in tumor.

The clonotype was recovered from a female donor with breast cancer. Some clones in this sample may be carry-over from other donors' samples. Sequenced: axillary lymph node tissue. The chain carries TRBV11-2 and TRBJ2-1; maybe TRBD2 (7 bases). CDR3 protein: CASSLRGGASNEQFF. CDR3 sequence (DNA): TGTGCCAGCAGCCTTAGGGGGGGAGCCAGTAATGAGCAGTTCTTC.